These T cell receptor beta chains were read from a single sample in a study of control samples from healthy donors and cancer patients. The method was immunoSEQ multiplex PCR; TCRdb's version includes in-frame clones alone and lacks a portion of them. The sample yields approximately 140,000 clones, around 90% seen once. Sequencing input: blood. All receptors derive from a man between 25 and 39 years old in good health. The CDR3 runs from the conserved cysteine through the conserved F or W. A D gene is named only where the DNA matches it firmly. The size field is filled for only some rows; it gives once, few, many or a size class.

-	-	12	TRBV30	TRBJ2-1	TGTGCCTGGAGTGGGGACCTCAATGAGCAGTTCTTC	CAWSGDLNEQFF
-	-	15	TRBV5-5	TRBJ1-4	TGTGCCAGCAGCTTGGGGACAGAGAGTAATGAAAAACTGTTTTTT	CASSLGTESNEKLFF
-	few	15	TRBV24-1	TRBJ1-5	TGTGCCACCAGTGATCCTGGACAACCCAATCAGCCCCAGCATTTT	CATSDPGQPNQPQHF
-	-	12	TRBV30	TRBJ2-7	TGTGCCTGGAGTAGCGTCGGGCTTGAGCAGTACTTC	CAWSSVGLEQYF
-	-	17	TRBV28	TRBJ2-3	TGTGCCAGCAGTTTATTTGTATCGTTCGGTCAGGGAGGTACGCAGTATTTT	CASSLFVSFGQGGTQYF
TRBD1	-	16	TRBV7-3	TRBJ2-2	TGTGCCAGCAGCTTACAGGGGGCGTCGAACACCGGGGAGCTGTTTTTT	CASSLQGASNTGELFF
-	-	13	TRBV6-6	TRBJ1-1	TGTGCCAGCAGTCAACAGGGATTCACTGAAGCTTTCTTT	CASSQQGFTEAFF
TRBD2	-	20	TRBV15	TRBJ2-2	TGTGCCACCAGCAGATCTCTAGGACTAGCGGGGGGAACGAACACCGGGGAGCTGTTTTTT	CATSRSLGLAGGTNTGELFF
TRBD1	-	18	TRBV18	TRBJ1-1	TGTGCCAGCTCACCGTTAGGGACAGGTAAAGTCATGAACACTGAAGCTTTCTTT	CASSPLGTGKVMNTEAFF
TRBD2	-	16	TRBV4-1	TRBJ2-1	TGCGCCAGCAGCCATCGTACTAGCGGGAGTTTGGGTGAGCAGTTCTTC	CASSHRTSGSLGEQFF
TRBD1	-	15	TRBV6-5	TRBJ1-1	TGTGCCAGCAGTATCCCGGACAGGGGGAGCACTGAAGCTTTCTTT	CASSIPDRGSTEAFF
TRBD2	-	15	TRBV28	TRBJ2-3	TGTGCCAGCAGCGACCCGGGACTAGCTACAGATACGCAGTATTTT	CASSDPGLATDTQYF
TRBD1	-	15	TRBV5-4	TRBJ1-2	TGTGCCAGCAGCAAACCTCAGGGGGAAAACTATGGCTACACCTTC	CASSKPQGENYGYTF
TRBD1	-	13	TRBV29-1	TRBJ1-1	TGCAGCGTGAACAGGGGGAAAAACACTGAAGCTTTCTTT	CSVNRGKNTEAFF
-	-	16	TRBV6-1	TRBJ1-4	TGTGCCAGCAGAGAACAACTCTTGGGGGGAGGGAGGAAACTGTTTTTT	CASREQLLGGGRKLFF
-	-	15	TRBV7-3	TRBJ1-2	TGTGCCAGCAGCCAACTCGACGGCAGAAACTATGGCTACACCTTC	CASSQLDGRNYGYTF
-	-	13	TRBV27	TRBJ1-2	TGTGCCAGCAGTTTTTCGGGCCTCTCTGGCTACACCTTC	CASSFSGLSGYTF
TRBD2	-	16	TRBV3-1/TRBV3-2	TRBJ2-7	TGTGCCAGCAGCCTTGCTTTACTAGCGGCAGTGTACGAGCAGTACTTC	CASSLALLAAVYEQYF
TRBD1	-	14	TRBV29-1	TRBJ2-3	TGCAGCGTTGTTTACAGGGGGCGCCCAGATACGCAGTATTTT	CSVVYRGRPDTQYF
TRBD2	-	18	TRBV27	TRBJ2-1	TGTGCCAGCAGTTTAAGGGGACTAGCGCCAAGCTCCTACAATGAGCAGTTCTTC	CASSLRGLAPSSYNEQFF
TRBD1	-	15	TRBV5-8	TRBJ1-1	TGTGCCAGCAGCCGTTCCTGGACAGGGAACACTGAAGCTTTCTTT	CASSRSWTGNTEAFF
-	-	13	TRBV15	TRBJ1-1	TGTGCCACCAGCAGACAGTTTAACACTGAAGCTTTCTTT	CATSRQFNTEAFF
-	-	14	TRBV6-5	TRBJ2-7	TGTGCCAGCAGTTACTCTTACAGCGCCTACGAGCAGTACTTC	CASSYSYSAYEQYF